The rows below give T cell receptor beta chains drawn from one sample of a study of T cell responses to AZD1222 COVID-19 vaccine. TCRdb keeps only in-frame clones here, not all; method: immunoSEQ multiplex PCR. The table has over 100,000 clones, over 90% seen once. The sequencing here drew on peripheral blood, taken on day 0 of AZD1222 vaccination. These TCRs come from an adult in good health. Both conserved end residues are part of each CDR3. The D gene is left open where the match is weak. Some rows mark clone size as missing; the rest say once, few, many or name a class of expanded clone.

-	TRBV6-5	once	TRBJ1-2	13	CASSLGSSYGYTF	TGTGCCAGCAGTCTGGGCAGCTCCTATGGCTACACCTTC
-	TRBV7-9	few	TRBJ2-3	14	CASSLVRDLDTQYF	TGTGCCAGCAGCTTAGTAAGAGATCTAGATACGCAGTATTTT
-	TRBV7-9	-	TRBJ2-2	15	CASSSAASYTGELFF	TGTGCCAGCAGCTCTGCCGCGAGTTACACCGGGGAGCTGTTTTTT
-	TRBV28	-	TRBJ1-2	13	CASSLRADYGYTF	TGTGCCAGCAGTTTAAGGGCAGACTATGGCTACACCTTC
TRBD1	TRBV7-9	-	TRBJ1-1	14	CASRAGGMYTEAFF	TGTGCCAGCCGGGCAGGGGGAATGTACACTGAAGCTTTCTTT
-	TRBV19	-	TRBJ2-3	18	CASRLVSGTLGVADTQYF	TGTGCCAGTAGACTGGTGAGCGGGACACTGGGTGTGGCAGATACGCAGTATTTT
TRBD1	TRBV2	-	TRBJ2-2	13	CASSYTGAGELFF	TGTGCCAGCAGTTACACAGGGGCCGGGGAGCTGTTTTTT
-	TRBV2	-	TRBJ2-7	11	CASSGRYEQYF	TGTGCCAGCAGTGGGAGGTACGAGCAGTACTTC
-	TRBV12-3/TRBV12-4	-	TRBJ2-1	11	CASSRDQRWFF	TGTGCCAGCAGTCGGGACCAGAGATGGTTCTTC
TRBD2	TRBV2	-	TRBJ2-5	16	CASSRGLAGAQETQYF	TGTGCCAGCAGTAGGGGACTAGCTGGGGCGCAAGAGACCCAGTACTTC
-	TRBV6-5	-	TRBJ2-5	11	CASSRQETQYF	TGTGCCAGCAGCCGTCAAGAGACCCAGTACTTC
TRBD2	TRBV10-3	-	TRBJ2-1	14	CAISGSGSHNEQFF	TGTGCCATCAGTGGGAGCGGGAGCCACAATGAGCAGTTCTTC
-	TRBV19	-	TRBJ1-4	13	CASSTGRHEKLFF	TGTGCCAGTAGTACGGGGCGACATGAAAAACTGTTTTTT
TRBD2	TRBV10-3	-	TRBJ2-3	15	CAIRESSGTTDTQYF	TGTGCCATCAGGGAATCTAGCGGGACGACAGATACGCAGTATTTT
-	TRBV11-3	-	TRBJ2-6	16	CASSFRALSGANVLTF	TGTGCCAGCAGCTTTCGGGCTCTCTCTGGGGCCAACGTCCTGACTTTC
-	TRBV7-9	-	TRBJ2-5	15	CASSFGSGNQETQYF	TGTGCCAGCAGCTTTGGTTCAGGGAACCAAGAGACCCAGTACTTC
TRBD1	TRBV24-1	-	TRBJ1-1	16	CATSGRQGGMNTEAFF	TGTGCCACCAGTGGCAGACAGGGGGGCATGAACACTGAAGCTTTCTTT
-	TRBV28	few	TRBJ2-2	13	CASSERNTGELFF	TGTGCCAGCAGCGAGCGGAACACCGGGGAGCTGTTTTTT
-	TRBV12-5	-	TRBJ2-3	11	CARRRPDTQYF	TGTGCTAGACGGAGGCCAGATACGCAGTATTTT
-	TRBV6-5	-	TRBJ1-6	15	CASSIQNERNSPLHF	TGTGCCAGCAGTATCCAAAACGAGCGTAATTCACCCCTCCACTTT
-	TRBV7-8	-	TRBJ1-2	13	CASSLIAWDGYTF	TGTGCCAGCAGCTTAATCGCGTGGGATGGCTACACCTTC
-	TRBV10-3	-	TRBJ1-4	16	CAISESSWGGLEKLFF	TGTGCCATCAGTGAGTCGAGCTGGGGCGGGTTAGAAAAACTGTTTTTT
TRBD1	TRBV7-9	once	TRBJ1-2	14	CASSSDRVWYGYTF	TGTGCCAGCAGCTCTGACAGGGTTTGGTATGGCTACACCTTC
TRBD2	TRBV28	-	TRBJ2-5	18	CASSLPPGGANSTETQYF	TGTGCCAGCAGTCTACCCCCGGGGGGAGCGAACTCAACAGAGACCCAGTACTTC
TRBD1	TRBV19	-	TRBJ1-2	16	CASRIFRQGSRDGYTF	TGTGCCAGTAGAATATTCCGACAGGGGAGTCGGGATGGCTACACCTTC
-	TRBV15	-	TRBJ2-5	15	CATSRGVGRTETQYF	TGTGCCACCAGCAGAGGGGTGGGGCGCACAGAGACCCAGTACTTC
-	TRBV2	-	TRBJ1-2	14	CASSGGGPRYGYTF	TGTGCCAGCAGTGGAGGGGGACCGCGCTATGGCTACACCTTC
-	TRBV10-3	-	TRBJ1-2	13	CAISSGVAEGYTF	TGTGCCATCAGCTCGGGTGTGGCGGAGGGCTACACCTTC
-	TRBV30	-	TRBJ1-5	13	CAWSEQANQPQHF	TGTGCCTGGAGTGAACAGGCGAATCAGCCCCAGCATTTT
-	TRBV29-1	-	TRBJ1-1	13	CSVARLLNTEAFF	TGCAGCGTTGCTCGGCTGCTGAACACTGAAGCTTTCTTT
-	TRBV11-3	-	TRBJ1-1	12	CASALGNTEAFF	TGTGCCAGCGCCCTTGGGAACACTGAAGCTTTCTTT
-	TRBV11-3	-	TRBJ2-2	14	CASSFQQGGWELFF	TGTGCCAGCAGCTTCCAACAGGGCGGCTGGGAGCTGTTTTTT
TRBD1	TRBV18	-	TRBJ1-2	13	CASSPSGQYGYTF	TGTGCCAGCTCACCGTCGGGACAGTATGGCTACACCTTC
-	TRBV5-3	-	TRBJ2-5	12	CARSLTPCTQYF	TGTGCCAGAAGCTTGACCCCGTGTACCCAGTACTTC
TRBD1	TRBV7-2	once	TRBJ2-1	16	CASSSYGQGSYNEQFF	TGTGCCAGCAGCTCCTACGGACAGGGGTCCTACAATGAGCAGTTCTTC
-	TRBV19	-	TRBJ2-5	15	CASSILGGPQETQYF	TGTGCCAGTAGTATTTTAGGTGGACCTCAAGAGACCCAGTACTTC
-	TRBV11-3	-	TRBJ2-7	13	CASSLGGNPEQYF	TGTGCCAGCAGCTTAGGAGGAAATCCCGAGCAGTACTTC
-	TRBV11-3	-	TRBJ2-2	15	CASSPPGRNTGELFF	TGTGCCAGCAGCCCACCGGGACGTAACACCGGGGAGCTGTTTTTT
-	TRBV5-6	-	TRBJ1-4	15	CASSLTPSTNEKLFF	TGTGCCAGCAGCTTGACGCCCTCAACTAATGAAAAACTGTTTTTT
TRBD1	TRBV9	once	TRBJ1-5	14	CASSSGTGAQPQHF	TGTGCCAGCAGCTCGGGGACAGGGGCCCAGCCCCAGCATTTT
TRBD1	TRBV30	-	TRBJ1-1	14	CAWSRDSKNTEAFF	TGTGCCTGGAGTCGGGACAGCAAGAACACTGAAGCTTTCTTT
-	TRBV4-1	few	TRBJ2-2	15	CASSQDEASPGELFF	TGCGCCAGCAGCCAAGACGAGGCTAGCCCCGGGGAGCTGTTTTTT
-	TRBV6-5	-	TRBJ2-2	13	CASSRRRAGELFF	TGTGCCAGCAGTCGACGGAGGGCCGGGGAGCTGTTTTTT
TRBD1	TRBV5-1	-	TRBJ1-4	17	CASSPGQGAPGDEKLFF	TGCGCCAGCAGCCCAGGACAGGGGGCGCCAGGTGATGAAAAACTGTTTTTT
TRBD1	TRBV11-2	-	TRBJ2-5	15	CASSSKTGVVETQYF	TGTGCCAGCAGCTCAAAGACAGGGGTTGTTGAGACCCAGTACTTC
TRBD1	TRBV5-1	-	TRBJ2-3	15	CASSLTGGGIDTQYF	TGCGCCAGCAGCCTGACAGGGGGCGGAATAGATACGCAGTATTTT
TRBD1	TRBV2	-	TRBJ1-1	14	CASTGDSMNTEAFF	TGTGCCAGCACTGGGGACAGCATGAACACTGAAGCTTTCTTT
-	TRBV7-9	-	TRBJ2-1	14	CASSGGGQRDEQFF	TGTGCCAGCAGCGGAGGGGGACAGAGGGATGAGCAGTTCTTC
-	TRBV7-2	-	TRBJ1-4	14	CASSRDSTNEKLFF	TGTGCCAGCAGCCGTGACTCAACTAATGAAAAACTGTTTTTT